This record concerns one T cell receptor beta chain sequence. The antigen is unknown. The sample belongs to a study of radiation and T cells in renal cell carcinoma. Study observations and caveats: In blood, top tumor clones expanded by 2 weeks, shrinking by 4.

The table came from immunoSEQ multiplex PCR; TCRdb's copy has only in-frame clones and leaves some out. This repertoire shows around 180,000 clones, 88% found once; its top ten account for 11%. Germline assignment: CDR1 SGDLS and CDR2 YYNGEE. V lost 3 bases, J lost 6 bases, and 14 bases lay in between. This CDR3 is built from 14 residues. Time point indicated: blood 4 weeks post-SBRT, at nephrectomy. Described treatment: 15 Gy SBRT to primary tumor, nephrectomy 4 weeks later. This clonotype was sampled from a woman in her 50s with renal cell carcinoma. The rearrangement joins TRBV9 to TRBJ2-3, with D perhaps TRBD2 (6 bases). The starting material was blood, obtained from a patient whose treatment included radiotherapy and nephrectomy. This chain's CDR3 is CASSGRGGMDTQYF. The CDR3, as DNA: TGTGCCAGCAGCGGGAGGGGTGGCATGGATACGCAGTATTTT.